What follows are 6 T cell receptor beta chains derived from one specimen sequenced in a study of shared clonotypes between healthy human individuals. Only in-frame clones appear in the TCRdb table, and some are missing; sequencing was by immunoSEQ multiplex PCR. The table has some 2 million clones, approximately 95% seen once. Terminally differentiated effector memory CD45RA+ cells were excluded by CCR7 positive selection of CD45RO-negative cells. Sequenced input: naive CD8+ T cells sorted from blood. These TCRs come from a man younger than 30 in good health.

The gene calls are TRBV2 and TRBJ1-1; D is ambiguous. Germline CDR1 reads SNHLY; CDR2 reads FYNNEI. There are 12 residues in the CDR3. The V gene lost 8 bases and the J gene lost 7 bases, with 14 bases spanning the gap. CDR3 region: CASQDHDGEAFF. DNA of the CDR3: TGTGCCAGCCAGGATCACGACGGTGAAGCTTTCTTT.

CDR3 region: CSVEDAAVPQNYGYTF. CDR3 coding DNA: TGCAGCGTTGAAGATGCGGCAGTTCCCCAAAACTATGGCTACACCTTC. The chain joins TRBV29-1 to TRBJ1-2; D call uncertain. From germline, CDR1 is SQVTM and CDR2 ANQGSEA. The CDR3 covers 16 residues. With 0 bases removed from V and 2 bases from J, the gap between germline ends came to 16 bases.

V and J are TRBV19 and TRBJ1-1; no firm D call. The CDR3 spans 13 residues. CDR1 and CDR2 (germline): LNHDA, SQIVND (reference sequence). V dropped 6 bases and J dropped 0 bases, with 8 bases sitting between them. Here the CDR3 DNA reads TGTGCCAGTAGGGATAACATGAACACTGAAGCTTTCTTT. It codes for CASRDNMNTEAFF.

The chain combines TRBV30 with TRBJ2-7; D is unresolved. The CDR3 is 12 residues long. Between the trimmed V and J ends, which lost 0 bases and 4 bases, there was a span of 7 bases. CDR1 is GTSNPN, CDR2 SVGIG, per germline (reference sequence). Written as DNA, the CDR3 is TGTGCCTGGAGTGTGGGCTATTACGAGCAGTACTTC. This codes for CAWSVGYYEQYF. Full variable domain (rest looked up from reference TRBV30 and TRBJ2-7): SQTIHQWPATLVQPVGSPLSLECTVEGTSNPNLYWYRQAAGRGLQLLFYSVGIGQISSEVPQNLSASRPQDRQFILSSKKLLLSDSGFYLCAWSVGYYEQYFGPGTRLTVT.

This clone was observed once. The V and J genes are TRBV11-2 and TRBJ2-7; D unresolved. The CDR3 contains 12 residues. Germline V gives CDR1 SGHAT, CDR2 FQNNGV. V lost 6 bases to trimming and J lost 7 bases, with 13 bases between them. The CDR3 DNA sequence: TGTGCCAGCAGTGTCCATGTAGGTGAGCAGTACTTC. Translating it yields CASSVHVGEQYF. Supplemented by reference TRBV11-2 and TRBJ2-7, the full variable domain reads EAGVAQSPRYKIIEKRQSVAFWCNPISGHATLYWYQQILGQGPKLLIQFQNNGVVDDSQLPKDRFSAERLKGVDSTLKIQPAKLEDSAVYLCASSVHVGEQYFGPGTRLTVT.

V is TRBV13 and J is TRBJ2-3; 8 bases align to TRBD2. Germline loops: CDR1 PRHDT, CDR2 FYEKMQ (reference sequence). This CDR3 region has 15 residues. V lost 5 bases and J lost 1; bases outside the gene matches: 5. The CDR3 nucleotides read TGTGCCAGCAGCCCTCCGGGAGGGGGCACAGATACGCAGTATTTT. It codes for CASSPPGGGTDTQYF.